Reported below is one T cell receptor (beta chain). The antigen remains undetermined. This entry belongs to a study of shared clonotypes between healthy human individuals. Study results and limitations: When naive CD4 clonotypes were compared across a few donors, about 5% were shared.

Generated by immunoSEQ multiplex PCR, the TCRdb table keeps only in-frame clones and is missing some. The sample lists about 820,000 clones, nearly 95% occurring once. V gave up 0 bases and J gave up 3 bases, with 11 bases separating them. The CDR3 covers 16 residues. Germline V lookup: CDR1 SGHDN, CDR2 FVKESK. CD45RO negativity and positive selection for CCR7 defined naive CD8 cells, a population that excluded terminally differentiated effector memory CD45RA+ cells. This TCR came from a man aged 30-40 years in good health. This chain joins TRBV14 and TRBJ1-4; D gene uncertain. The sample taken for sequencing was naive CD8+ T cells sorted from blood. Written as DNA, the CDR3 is TGTGCCAGCAGCCAAGATTGGGGTGCTTCTAATGAAAAACTGTTTTTT. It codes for CASSQDWGASNEKLFF.